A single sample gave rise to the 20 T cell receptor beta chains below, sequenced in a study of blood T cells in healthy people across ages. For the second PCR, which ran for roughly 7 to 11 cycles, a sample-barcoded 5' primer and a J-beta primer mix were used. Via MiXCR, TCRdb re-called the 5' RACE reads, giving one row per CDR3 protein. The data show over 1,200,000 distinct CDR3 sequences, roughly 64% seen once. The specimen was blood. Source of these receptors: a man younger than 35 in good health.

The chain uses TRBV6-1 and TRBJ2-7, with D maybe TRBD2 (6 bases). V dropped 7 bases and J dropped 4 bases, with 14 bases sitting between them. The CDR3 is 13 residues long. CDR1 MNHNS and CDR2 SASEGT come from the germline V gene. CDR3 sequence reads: CASTLSRGYEQYF. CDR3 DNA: TGTGCCAGCACCCTGAGTCGGGGGTACGAGCAGTACTTC.

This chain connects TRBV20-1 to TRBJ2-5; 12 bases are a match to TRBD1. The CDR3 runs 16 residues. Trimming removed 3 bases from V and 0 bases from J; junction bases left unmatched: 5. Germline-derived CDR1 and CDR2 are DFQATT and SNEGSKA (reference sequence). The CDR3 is CSARMGQGADQETQYF. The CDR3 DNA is TGCAGTGCTAGGATGGGACAGGGGGCAGACCAAGAGACCCAGTACTTC.

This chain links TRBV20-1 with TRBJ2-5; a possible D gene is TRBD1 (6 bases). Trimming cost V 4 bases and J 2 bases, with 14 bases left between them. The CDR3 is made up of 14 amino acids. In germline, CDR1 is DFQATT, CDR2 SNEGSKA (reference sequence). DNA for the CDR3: TGCAGTGCTAATCCAATGGACAGACAAGAGACCCAGTACTTC. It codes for CSANPMDRQETQYF.

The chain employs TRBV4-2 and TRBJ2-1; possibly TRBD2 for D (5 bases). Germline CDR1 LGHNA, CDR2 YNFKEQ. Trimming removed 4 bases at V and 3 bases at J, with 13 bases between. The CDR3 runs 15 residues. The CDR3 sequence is CASSPGSGHYNEQFF. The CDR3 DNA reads TGTGCCAGCAGCCCGGGGAGCGGCCACTACAATGAGCAGTTCTTC.

The DNA of the CDR3 is TGTGCCAGCAGTCAACAGGGATCCGAGCAGTACTTC. Amino acids: CASSQQGSEQYF. V usage is TRBV27 and J usage is TRBJ2-7, with a weak D call TRBD1 (6 bases). Looked up from germline, CDR1 is MNHEY and CDR2 is SMNVEV (reference sequence). This CDR3 has 12 residues. The V and J ends lost 5 bases and 6 bases respectively, with 11 bases between them.

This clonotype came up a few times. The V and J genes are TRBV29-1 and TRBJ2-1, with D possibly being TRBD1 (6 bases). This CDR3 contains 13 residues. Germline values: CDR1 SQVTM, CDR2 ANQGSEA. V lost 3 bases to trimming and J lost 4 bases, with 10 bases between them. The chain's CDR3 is CSVDTGLYNEQFF. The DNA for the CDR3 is TGCAGCGTTGACACAGGGCTGTACAATGAGCAGTTCTTC.

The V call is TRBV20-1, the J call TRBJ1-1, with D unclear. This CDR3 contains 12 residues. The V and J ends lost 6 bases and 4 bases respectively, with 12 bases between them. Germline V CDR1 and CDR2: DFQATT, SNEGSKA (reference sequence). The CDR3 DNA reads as TGCAGTGCGCAAACCGCATTCACTGAAGCTTTCTTT. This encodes CSAQTAFTEAFF.

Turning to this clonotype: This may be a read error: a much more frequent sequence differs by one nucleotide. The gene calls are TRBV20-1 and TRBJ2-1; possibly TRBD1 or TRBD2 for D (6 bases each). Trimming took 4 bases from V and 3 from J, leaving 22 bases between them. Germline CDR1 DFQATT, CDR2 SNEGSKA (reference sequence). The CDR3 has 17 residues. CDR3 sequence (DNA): TGCAGTGCTAATACGGGGGCCCTCGCAACCTACTACAATGAGCAGTTCTTC. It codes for CSANTGALATYYNEQFF.

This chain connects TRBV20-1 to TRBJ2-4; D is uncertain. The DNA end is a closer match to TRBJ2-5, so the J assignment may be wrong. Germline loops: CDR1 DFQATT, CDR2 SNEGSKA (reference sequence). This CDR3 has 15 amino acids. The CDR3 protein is CSAWAVRRYQETQYF. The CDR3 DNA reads TGCAGTGCTTGGGCTGTCCGGAGATACCAAGAGACCCAGTACTTC.

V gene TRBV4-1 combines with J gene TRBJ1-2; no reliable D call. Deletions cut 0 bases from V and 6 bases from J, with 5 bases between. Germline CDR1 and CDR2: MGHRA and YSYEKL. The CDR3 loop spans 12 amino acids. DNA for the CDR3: TGCGCCAGCAGCCAAGATTTGAATGGCTACACCTTC. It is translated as CASSQDLNGYTF.

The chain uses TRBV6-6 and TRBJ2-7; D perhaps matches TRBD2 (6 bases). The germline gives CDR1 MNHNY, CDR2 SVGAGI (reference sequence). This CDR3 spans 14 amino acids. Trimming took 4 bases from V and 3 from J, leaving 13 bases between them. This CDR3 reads CASSSGEAIYEQYF. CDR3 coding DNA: TGTGCCAGCAGTTCGGGGGAGGCTATCTACGAGCAGTACTTC.

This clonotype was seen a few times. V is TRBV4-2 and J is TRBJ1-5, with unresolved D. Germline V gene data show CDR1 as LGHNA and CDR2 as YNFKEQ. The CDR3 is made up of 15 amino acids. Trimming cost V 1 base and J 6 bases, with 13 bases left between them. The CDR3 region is CASSQAGRYSQPQHF. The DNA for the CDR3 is TGTGCCAGCAGCCAAGCGGGGAGGTACAGTCAGCCCCAGCATTTT.

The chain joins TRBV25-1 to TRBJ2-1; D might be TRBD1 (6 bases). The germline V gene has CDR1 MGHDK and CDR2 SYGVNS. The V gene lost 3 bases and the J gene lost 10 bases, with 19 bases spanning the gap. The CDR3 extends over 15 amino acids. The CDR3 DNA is TGTGCCAGCAGTGATGCAGGGGTTAGATCCTACGAGCAGTTCTTC. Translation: CASSDAGVRSYEQFF.

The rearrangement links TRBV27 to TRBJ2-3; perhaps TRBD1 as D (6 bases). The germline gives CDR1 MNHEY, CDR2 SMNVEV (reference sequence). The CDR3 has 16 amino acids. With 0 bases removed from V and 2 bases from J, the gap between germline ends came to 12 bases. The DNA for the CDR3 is TGTGCCAGCAGTTTATCTACAGGGCCTCCCACAGATACGCAGTATTTT. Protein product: CASSLSTGPPTDTQYF.

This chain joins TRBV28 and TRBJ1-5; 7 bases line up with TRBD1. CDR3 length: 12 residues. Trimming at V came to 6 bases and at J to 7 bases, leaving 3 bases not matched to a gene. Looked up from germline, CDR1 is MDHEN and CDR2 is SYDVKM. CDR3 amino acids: CASSRQGQPQHF. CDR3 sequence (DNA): TGTGCCAGCAGCAGACAGGGACAGCCCCAGCATTTT.

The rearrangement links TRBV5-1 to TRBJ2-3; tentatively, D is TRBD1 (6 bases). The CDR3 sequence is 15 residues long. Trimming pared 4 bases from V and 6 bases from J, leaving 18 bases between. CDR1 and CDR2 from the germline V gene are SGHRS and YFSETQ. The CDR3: CASSAGQLLQDTQYF. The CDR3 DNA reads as TGCGCCAGCAGCGCAGGACAGCTACTACAGGATACGCAGTATTTT.

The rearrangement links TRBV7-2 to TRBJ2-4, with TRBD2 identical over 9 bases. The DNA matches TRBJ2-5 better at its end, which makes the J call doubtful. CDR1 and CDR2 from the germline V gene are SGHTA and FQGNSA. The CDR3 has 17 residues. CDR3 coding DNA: TGTGCCAGCAGCTTAGCCGAGCGGGAGGCGTCCGGAGAGACCCAGTACTTC. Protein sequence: CASSLAEREASGETQYF.

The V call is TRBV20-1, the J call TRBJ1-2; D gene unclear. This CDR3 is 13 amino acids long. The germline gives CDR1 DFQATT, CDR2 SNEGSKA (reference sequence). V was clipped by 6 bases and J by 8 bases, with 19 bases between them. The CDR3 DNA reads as TGCAGTGCCGTCACCCTCGGCAGTGAAGGCTACACCTTC. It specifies CSAVTLGSEGYTF.

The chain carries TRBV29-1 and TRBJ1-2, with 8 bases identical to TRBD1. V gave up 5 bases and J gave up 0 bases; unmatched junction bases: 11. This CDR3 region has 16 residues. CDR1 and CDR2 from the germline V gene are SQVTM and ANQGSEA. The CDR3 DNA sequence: TGCAGCGTTCCTTCCTCCGGACAGGGAGCTAACTATGGCTACACCTTC. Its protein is CSVPSSGQGANYGYTF.

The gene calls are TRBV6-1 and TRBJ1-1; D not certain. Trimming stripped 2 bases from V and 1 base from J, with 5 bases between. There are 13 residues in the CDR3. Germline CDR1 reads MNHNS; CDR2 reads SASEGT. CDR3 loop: CASSEYPNTEAFF. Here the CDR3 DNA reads TGTGCCAGCAGTGAATATCCGAACACTGAAGCTTTCTTT.